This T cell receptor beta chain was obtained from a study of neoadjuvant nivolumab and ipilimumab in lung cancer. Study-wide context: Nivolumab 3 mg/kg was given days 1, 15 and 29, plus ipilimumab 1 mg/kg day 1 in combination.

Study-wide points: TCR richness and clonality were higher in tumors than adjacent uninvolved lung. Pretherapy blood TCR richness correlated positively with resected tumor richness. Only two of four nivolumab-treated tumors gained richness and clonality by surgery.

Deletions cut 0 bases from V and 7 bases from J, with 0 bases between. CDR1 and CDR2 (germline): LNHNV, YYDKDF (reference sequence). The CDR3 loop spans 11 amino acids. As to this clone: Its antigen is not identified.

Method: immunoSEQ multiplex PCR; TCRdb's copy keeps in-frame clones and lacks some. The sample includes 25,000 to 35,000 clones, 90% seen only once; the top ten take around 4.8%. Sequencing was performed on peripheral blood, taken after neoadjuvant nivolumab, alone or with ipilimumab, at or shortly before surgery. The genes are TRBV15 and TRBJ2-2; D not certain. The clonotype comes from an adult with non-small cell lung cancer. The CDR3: CATSRDGELFF. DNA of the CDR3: TGTGCCACCAGCAGAGACGGGGAGCTGTTTTTT.